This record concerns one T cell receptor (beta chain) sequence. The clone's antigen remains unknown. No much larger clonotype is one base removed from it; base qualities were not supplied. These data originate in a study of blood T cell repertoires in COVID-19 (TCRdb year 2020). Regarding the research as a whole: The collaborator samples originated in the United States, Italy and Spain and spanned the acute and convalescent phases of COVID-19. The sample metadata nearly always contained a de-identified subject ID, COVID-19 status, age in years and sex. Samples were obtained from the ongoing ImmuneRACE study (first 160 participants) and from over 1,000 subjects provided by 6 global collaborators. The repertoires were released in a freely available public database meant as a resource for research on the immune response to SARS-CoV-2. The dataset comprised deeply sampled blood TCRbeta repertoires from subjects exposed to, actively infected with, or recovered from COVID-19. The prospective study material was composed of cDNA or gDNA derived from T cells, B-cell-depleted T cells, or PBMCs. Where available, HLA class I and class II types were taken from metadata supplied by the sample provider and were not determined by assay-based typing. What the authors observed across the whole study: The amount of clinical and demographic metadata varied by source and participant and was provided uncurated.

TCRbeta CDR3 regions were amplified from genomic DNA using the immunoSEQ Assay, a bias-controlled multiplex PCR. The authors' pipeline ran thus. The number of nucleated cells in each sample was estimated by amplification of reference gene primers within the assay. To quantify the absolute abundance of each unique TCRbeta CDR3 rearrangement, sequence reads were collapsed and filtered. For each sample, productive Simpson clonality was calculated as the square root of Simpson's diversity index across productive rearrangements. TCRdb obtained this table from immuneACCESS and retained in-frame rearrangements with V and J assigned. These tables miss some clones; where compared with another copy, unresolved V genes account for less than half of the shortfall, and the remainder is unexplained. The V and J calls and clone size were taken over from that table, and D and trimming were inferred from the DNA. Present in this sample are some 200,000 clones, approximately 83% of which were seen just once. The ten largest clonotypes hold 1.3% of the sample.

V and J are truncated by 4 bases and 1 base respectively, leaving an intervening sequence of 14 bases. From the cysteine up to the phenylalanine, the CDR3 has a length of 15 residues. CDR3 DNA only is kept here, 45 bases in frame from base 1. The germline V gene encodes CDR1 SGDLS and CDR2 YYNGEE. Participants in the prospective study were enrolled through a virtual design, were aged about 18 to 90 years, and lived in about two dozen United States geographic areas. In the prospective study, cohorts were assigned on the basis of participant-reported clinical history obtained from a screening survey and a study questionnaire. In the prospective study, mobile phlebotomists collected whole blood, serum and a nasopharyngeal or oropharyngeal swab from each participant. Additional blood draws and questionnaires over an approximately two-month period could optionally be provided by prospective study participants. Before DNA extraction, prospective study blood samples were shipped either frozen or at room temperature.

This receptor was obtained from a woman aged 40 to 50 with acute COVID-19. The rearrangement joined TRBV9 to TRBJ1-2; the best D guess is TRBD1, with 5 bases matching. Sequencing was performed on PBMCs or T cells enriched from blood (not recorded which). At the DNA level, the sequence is TGTGCCAGCAGCCCAAGGACAACTCTTAACTATGGCTACACCTTC. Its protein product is CASSPRTTLNYGYTF.